The rows below give T cell receptor beta chains drawn from one sample of a study of Tregs in tolerant kidney transplant recipients. Assay used: immunoSEQ multiplex PCR; TCRdb lists only in-frame clones, some missing. The sample includes about 120,000 clones, around nine tenths of them seen just once. The sequenced material came from CD4+ T cells from blood. The receptors derive from a human donor in good health. Each CDR3 is given with its conserved first and last residue. A D gene is named only where the DNA matches it firmly. Expanded clones get a size class; other rows say once, few or many, or leave the size out.

size: NA; D: NA; V: TRBV6-5; J: TRBJ2-2; DNA: TGTGCCACCCTGTTCGACACCGGGGAGCTGTTTTTT; CDR3: CATLFDTGELFF
size: NA; D: NA; V: TRBV30; J: TRBJ1-5; DNA: TGTGCCTGGGGTGTTGGGGGATTGAGTTATAGCAATCAGCCCCAGCATTTT; CDR3: CAWGVGGLSYSNQPQHF
size: NA; D: NA; V: TRBV5-1; J: TRBJ2-2; DNA: TGCGCCAGCAGCGTGTCGAACACCGGGGAGCTGTTTTTT; CDR3: CASSVSNTGELFF
size: NA; D: TRBD2; V: TRBV10-2; J: TRBJ2-1; DNA: TGCGCCAGCAGACCGGGACTAGCGGGGACGAGCTCCTACAATGAGCAGTTCTTC; CDR3: CASRPGLAGTSSYNEQFF
size: NA; D: NA; V: TRBV18; J: TRBJ2-3; DNA: TGTGCCAGCTCCGAGAGTGCCGGCAGGAGCACAGATACGCAGTATTTT; CDR3: CASSESAGRSTDTQYF
size: NA; D: NA; V: TRBV11-2; J: TRBJ2-7; DNA: TGTGCCAGCAGCGCCGCTTTGTTGAAAGGCTACGAGCAGTACTTC; CDR3: CASSAALLKGYEQYF
size: NA; D: NA; V: TRBV7-2; J: TRBJ2-1; DNA: TGTGCCAGCAGGCTCTCTTCGAGTGAGCAGTTCTTC; CDR3: CASRLSSSEQFF
size: NA; D: NA; V: TRBV5-8; J: TRBJ2-1; DNA: TGTGCCAGCAGCTTCCAGGGGAATGAGCAGTTCTTC; CDR3: CASSFQGNEQFF
size: once; D: TRBD2; V: TRBV2; J: TRBJ2-3; DNA: TGTGCCAGCAGTGAATACCTAGCGGGGGGCACAGATACGCAGTATTTT; CDR3: CASSEYLAGGTDTQYF
size: NA; D: NA; V: TRBV7-6; J: TRBJ1-1; DNA: TGTGCCAGCAGCTTACCGGGGACTGAAGCTTTCTTT; CDR3: CASSLPGTEAFF
size: NA; D: NA; V: TRBV2; J: TRBJ2-3; DNA: TGTGCCAGCAGCCCGCAGGGAAGCACAGATACGCAGTATTTT; CDR3: CASSPQGSTDTQYF
size: NA; D: TRBD1; V: TRBV7-3; J: TRBJ2-5; DNA: TGTGCCAGCAGCTTATCGGGGACAGGTATTATCCAAGAGACCCAGTACTTC; CDR3: CASSLSGTGIIQETQYF
size: once; D: TRBD1; V: TRBV5-6; J: TRBJ2-3; DNA: TGTGCCAGCAGCTTCCTGGACAGGGTCGGAGGAGATACGCAGTATTTT; CDR3: CASSFLDRVGGDTQYF
size: NA; D: TRBD1; V: TRBV6-1; J: TRBJ2-7; DNA: TGTGCCAGCGCTACGGGACAGGGGGAAACCTACGAGCAGTACTTC; CDR3: CASATGQGETYEQYF
size: NA; D: NA; V: TRBV6-5; J: TRBJ2-7; DNA: TGTGCCAGCAGATCGGGACTCTCCTACGAGCAGTACTTC; CDR3: CASRSGLSYEQYF
size: NA; D: NA; V: TRBV6-1; J: TRBJ2-1; DNA: TGTGCCAGCAGTGAAGCGGTGGGAGGTGAGCAGTTCTTC; CDR3: CASSEAVGGEQFF
size: NA; D: NA; V: TRBV13; J: TRBJ1-1; DNA: TGTGCCAGCAGCCACCGAGAGGATCCTGAAGCTTTCTTT; CDR3: CASSHREDPEAFF
size: NA; D: NA; V: TRBV2; J: TRBJ1-2; DNA: TGTGCCACCTCCGGGACGGATTATGGCTACACCTTC; CDR3: CATSGTDYGYTF
size: NA; D: NA; V: TRBV9; J: TRBJ2-3; DNA: TGTGCCAGCAGCGCCTCCCCTCTGCGGGACGATACGCAGTATTTT; CDR3: CASSASPLRDDTQYF
size: NA; D: TRBD2; V: TRBV5-1; J: TRBJ2-1; DNA: TGCGCCAGCAGCTTGGCGGGCGCTAGCGGGGGCAATGAGCAGTTCTTC; CDR3: CASSLAGASGGNEQFF
size: once; D: NA; V: TRBV5-1; J: TRBJ2-3; DNA: TGCGCCAGCAGCTTAGATGGGGATACGCAGTATTTT; CDR3: CASSLDGDTQYF
size: NA; D: NA; V: TRBV5-8; J: TRBJ2-7; DNA: TGTGCCAGCTCTACAATTTACTCCTACGAGCAGTACTTC; CDR3: CASSTIYSYEQYF
size: once; D: TRBD1; V: TRBV6-1; J: TRBJ1-1; DNA: TGTGCCAGCAGCGGACAGGGAAACACTGAAGCTTTCTTT; CDR3: CASSGQGNTEAFF
size: NA; D: NA; V: TRBV5-1; J: TRBJ1-1; DNA: TGCGCCAGCTCATTGGGGACCATCGCAGTAACGAACACTGAAGCTTTCTTT; CDR3: CASSLGTIAVTNTEAFF
size: NA; D: NA; V: TRBV2; J: TRBJ1-5; DNA: TGTGCCAGCAGTTCTGGGGGGTTGAGCAATCAGCCCCAGCATTTT; CDR3: CASSSGGLSNQPQHF
size: NA; D: NA; V: TRBV18; J: TRBJ1-3; DNA: TGTGCCAGCTCACCACCCCAGGTTAATAGAAACACCATATATTTT; CDR3: CASSPPQVNRNTIYF
size: NA; D: NA; V: TRBV5-1; J: TRBJ1-5; DNA: TGCGCCAGCAGCTTGGTATATGGGAACAATCAGCCCCAGCATTTT; CDR3: CASSLVYGNNQPQHF
size: NA; D: NA; V: TRBV20-1; J: TRBJ2-7; DNA: TGCAGTGCCCCCGTTGCCGAGCAGTACTTC; CDR3: CSAPVAEQYF
size: NA; D: NA; V: TRBV6-1; J: TRBJ2-5; DNA: TGTGCCAGCAGTACGGGCCTACAAGAGACCCAGTACTTC; CDR3: CASSTGLQETQYF
size: NA; D: TRBD2; V: TRBV7-8; J: TRBJ2-1; DNA: TGTGCCAGCAGCCAAGGAGCGGGAGGTTACAATGAGCAGTTCTTC; CDR3: CASSQGAGGYNEQFF
size: once; D: TRBD2; V: TRBV4-2; J: TRBJ2-7; DNA: TGTGCCAGCAGCCAAGACCTTTTTGAAGATACTAGCGGCTACGAGCAGTACTTC; CDR3: CASSQDLFEDTSGYEQYF
size: few; D: NA; V: TRBV2; J: TRBJ1-1; DNA: TGTGCCAGCACCCTAATAGAGGGCAGCGTGAACACTGAAGCTTTCTTT; CDR3: CASTLIEGSVNTEAFF
size: NA; D: TRBD2; V: TRBV19; J: TRBJ2-7; DNA: TGTGCCAGTAGAAGGGTAAACGGGAGGTCTTACGAGCAGTACTTC; CDR3: CASRRVNGRSYEQYF
size: few; D: NA; V: TRBV18; J: TRBJ1-3; DNA: TGTGCCAGCTCACCATCCCAGGGAACTGGAAACACCATATATTTT; CDR3: CASSPSQGTGNTIYF
size: NA; D: NA; V: TRBV29-1; J: TRBJ1-1; DNA: TGCAGCGTTGGGACCGACGGCACTGAAGCTTTCTTT; CDR3: CSVGTDGTEAFF
size: NA; D: TRBD1; V: TRBV19; J: TRBJ1-5; DNA: TGTGCCAGTAGTATGCAGGGGGCAGCTCAGCCCCAGCATTTT; CDR3: CASSMQGAAQPQHF
size: NA; D: NA; V: TRBV2; J: TRBJ1-1; DNA: TGTGCCAGCAGTGAAGCAACGGCAGCTGAAGCTTTCTTT; CDR3: CASSEATAAEAFF
size: few; D: NA; V: TRBV4-2; J: TRBJ2-1; DNA: TGTGCCAGCAGCCAAGAGCCTAGGTACAATGAGCAGTTCTTC; CDR3: CASSQEPRYNEQFF
size: NA; D: NA; V: TRBV9; J: TRBJ1-6; DNA: TGTGCCAGCAGCTCGCAATCGGCAGGGCGTAATTCACCCCTCCACTTT; CDR3: CASSSQSAGRNSPLHF
size: NA; D: NA; V: TRBV4-1; J: TRBJ2-1; DNA: TGCGCCATTGGGCGGCACAACGGTGAGCAGTTCTTC; CDR3: CAIGRHNGEQFF
size: NA; D: NA; V: TRBV21-1; J: TRBJ2-7; DNA: TGTGCCAGCAGCAAAGCTACGGGGACAGGCATCTACGAGCAGTACTTC; CDR3: CASSKATGTGIYEQYF
size: NA; D: TRBD1; V: TRBV19; J: TRBJ2-2; DNA: TGTGCCAGTAGTATTGGCGGGACAGGGAACACCGGGGAGCTGTTTTTT; CDR3: CASSIGGTGNTGELFF
size: NA; D: NA; V: TRBV9; J: TRBJ2-7; DNA: TGTGCCAGCAGCGAAGGGGGGAGGGGCCTGTACGAGCAGTACTTC; CDR3: CASSEGGRGLYEQYF
size: NA; D: TRBD2; V: TRBV30; J: TRBJ2-2; DNA: TGTGCCTGGGGTATGGGACTAGCGACCGGGGAGCTGTTTTTT; CDR3: CAWGMGLATGELFF
size: NA; D: NA; V: TRBV27; J: TRBJ2-7; DNA: TGTGCCAGCAGGACCAATCCTTCTTCGTTCTCCTACGAGCAGTACTTC; CDR3: CASRTNPSSFSYEQYF
size: NA; D: TRBD1; V: TRBV5-1; J: TRBJ2-3; DNA: TGCGCCAGCAGCACGTCCCAAACAGGGGCGGCTGGCTCGGATACGCAGTATTTT; CDR3: CASSTSQTGAAGSDTQYF
size: NA; D: NA; V: TRBV5-5; J: TRBJ1-4; DNA: TGTGCCAGCAGCTTGCTTCGCGGCCACAATGAAAAACTGTTTTTT; CDR3: CASSLLRGHNEKLFF